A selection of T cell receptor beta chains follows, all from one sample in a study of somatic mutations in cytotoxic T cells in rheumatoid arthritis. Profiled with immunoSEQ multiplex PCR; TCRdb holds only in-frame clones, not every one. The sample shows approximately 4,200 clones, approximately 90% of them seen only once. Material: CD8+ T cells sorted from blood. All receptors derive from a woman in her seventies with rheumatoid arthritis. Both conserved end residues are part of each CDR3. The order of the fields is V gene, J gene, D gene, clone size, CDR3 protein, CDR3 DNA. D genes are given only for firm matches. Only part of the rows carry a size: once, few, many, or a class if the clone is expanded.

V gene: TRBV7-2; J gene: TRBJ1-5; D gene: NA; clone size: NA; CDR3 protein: CASSLLRTRGQPQHF; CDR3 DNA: TGTGCCAGCAGCTTACTGCGGACTAGGGGTCAGCCCCAGCATTTT
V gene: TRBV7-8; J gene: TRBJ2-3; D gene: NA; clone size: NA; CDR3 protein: CASSLTTGDTQYF; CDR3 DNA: TGTGCCAGCAGCTTAACGACCGGGGATACGCAGTATTTT
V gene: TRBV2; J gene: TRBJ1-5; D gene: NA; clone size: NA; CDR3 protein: CASTALRGGDQPQHF; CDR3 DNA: TGTGCCAGCACGGCCCTGAGGGGAGGAGATCAGCCCCAGCATTTT
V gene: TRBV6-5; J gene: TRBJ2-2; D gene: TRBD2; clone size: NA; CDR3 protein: CASSYSLAANTGELFF; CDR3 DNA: TGTGCCAGCAGTTACTCACTAGCGGCGAACACCGGGGAGCTGTTTTTT
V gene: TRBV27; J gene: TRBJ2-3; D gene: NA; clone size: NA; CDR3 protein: CASRWHRGTSTDTQYF; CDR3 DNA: TGTGCCAGCAGATGGCATCGGGGGACTAGCACAGATACGCAGTATTTT
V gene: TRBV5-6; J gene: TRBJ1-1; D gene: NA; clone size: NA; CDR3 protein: CASSLGREAFF; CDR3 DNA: TGTGCCAGCAGCTTGGGCCGGGAAGCTTTCTTT
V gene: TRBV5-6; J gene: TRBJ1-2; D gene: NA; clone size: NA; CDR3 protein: CASSLDSAGGVGYGYTF; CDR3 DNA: TGTGCCAGCAGCTTGGATTCTGCGGGGGGAGTTGGGTATGGCTACACCTTC
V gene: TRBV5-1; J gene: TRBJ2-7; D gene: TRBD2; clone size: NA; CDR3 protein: CASSPSGSSYEQYF; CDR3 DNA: TGCGCCAGCAGCCCTAGCGGGAGCTCCTACGAGCAGTACTTC
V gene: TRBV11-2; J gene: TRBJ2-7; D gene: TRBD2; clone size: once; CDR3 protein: CASSLEGGNYEQYF; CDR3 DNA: TGTGCCAGCAGCTTAGAGGGGGGGAACTACGAGCAGTACTTC
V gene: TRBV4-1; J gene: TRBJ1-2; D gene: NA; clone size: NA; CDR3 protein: CASSPGVQANYGYTF; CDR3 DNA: TGCGCCAGCAGCCCAGGGGTCCAAGCTAACTATGGCTACACCTTC
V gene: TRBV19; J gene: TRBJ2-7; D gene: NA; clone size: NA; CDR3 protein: CASSIDRFGGEQYF; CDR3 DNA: TGTGCCAGTAGTATAGATCGGTTTGGCGGCGAGCAGTACTTC
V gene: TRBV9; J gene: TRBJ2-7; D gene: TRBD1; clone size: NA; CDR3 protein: CASSVGGQGTYEQYF; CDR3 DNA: TGTGCCAGCAGCGTTGGTGGACAGGGGACCTACGAGCAGTACTTC
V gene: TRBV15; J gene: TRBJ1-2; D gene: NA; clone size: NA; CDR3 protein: CATSRLSGPYGYTF; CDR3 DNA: TGTGCCACCAGTCGATTGTCCGGTCCCTATGGCTACACCTTC
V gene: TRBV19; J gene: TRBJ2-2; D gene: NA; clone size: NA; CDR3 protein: CASSLEQGPHGELFF; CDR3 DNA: TGTGCCAGTAGTCTGGAACAGGGACCCCACGGGGAGCTGTTTTTT
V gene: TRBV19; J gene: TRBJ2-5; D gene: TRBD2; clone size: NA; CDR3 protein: CATQTWGGEETQYF; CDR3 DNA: TGTGCCACCCAAACTTGGGGAGGGGAAGAGACCCAGTACTTC
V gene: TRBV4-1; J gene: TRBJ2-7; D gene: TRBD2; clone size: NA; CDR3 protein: CASSLAGAYEQYF; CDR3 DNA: TGCGCCAGCAGCCTAGCGGGAGCTTACGAGCAGTACTTC
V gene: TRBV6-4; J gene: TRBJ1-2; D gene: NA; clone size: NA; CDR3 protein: CASSDRTESPYGYTF; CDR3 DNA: TGTGCCAGCAGTGACCGGACAGAATCCCCCTATGGCTACACCTTC
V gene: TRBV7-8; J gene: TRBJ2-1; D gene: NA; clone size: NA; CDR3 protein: CASSLALGQISYNEQFF; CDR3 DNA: TGTGCCAGCAGCTTAGCCTTAGGACAGATCTCCTACAATGAGCAGTTCTTC
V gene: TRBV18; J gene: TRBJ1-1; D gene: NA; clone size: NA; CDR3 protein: CASSPDSQNTEAFF; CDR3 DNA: TGTGCCAGCTCACCGGACAGTCAGAACACTGAAGCTTTCTTT
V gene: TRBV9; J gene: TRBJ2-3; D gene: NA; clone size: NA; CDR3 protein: CASSVEGNPQYF; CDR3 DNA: TGTGCCAGCAGCGTAGAGGGGAATCCGCAGTATTTT
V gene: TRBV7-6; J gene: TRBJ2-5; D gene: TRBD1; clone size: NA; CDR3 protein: CAAIVTGTGKETQYF; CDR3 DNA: TGTGCTGCTATAGTAACCGGGACAGGGAAAGAGACCCAGTACTTC
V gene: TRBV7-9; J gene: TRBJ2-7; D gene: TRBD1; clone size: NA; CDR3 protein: CASGPGQNYEQYF; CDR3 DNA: TGTGCCAGCGGACCGGGACAGAACTACGAGCAGTACTTC
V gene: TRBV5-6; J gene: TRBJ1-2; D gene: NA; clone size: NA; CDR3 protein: CASSLGTAYGYTF; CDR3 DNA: TGTGCCAGCAGCTTGGGGACAGCCTATGGCTACACCTTC
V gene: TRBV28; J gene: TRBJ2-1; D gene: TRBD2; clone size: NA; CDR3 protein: CASSLYHAPPGTSSYNEQFF; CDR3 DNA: TGTGCCAGCAGTTTATACCATGCCCCCCCCGGGACTAGCTCCTACAATGAGCAGTTCTTC
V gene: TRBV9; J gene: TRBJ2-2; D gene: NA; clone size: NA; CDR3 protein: CASSVEGAGELFF; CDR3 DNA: TGTGCCAGCAGCGTAGAAGGGGCCGGGGAGCTGTTTTTT
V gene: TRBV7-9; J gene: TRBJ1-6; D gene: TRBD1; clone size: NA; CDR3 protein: CASSPQTGRNSPLHF; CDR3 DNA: TGTGCCAGCAGCCCACAGACAGGGCGGAATTCACCCCTCCACTTT
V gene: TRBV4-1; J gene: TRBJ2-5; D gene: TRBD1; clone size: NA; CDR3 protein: CASSQLAGTGLQETQYF; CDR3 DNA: TGCGCCAGCAGCCAATTGGCCGGGACAGGGCTCCAAGAGACCCAGTACTTC
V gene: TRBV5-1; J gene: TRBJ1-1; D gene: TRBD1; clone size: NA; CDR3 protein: CASSLGTGGRTEAFF; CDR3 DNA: TGCGCCAGCAGCTTGGGGACAGGGGGGCGCACTGAAGCTTTCTTT
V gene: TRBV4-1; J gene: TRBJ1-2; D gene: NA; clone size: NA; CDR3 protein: CASSPQGRDGYTF; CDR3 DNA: TGCGCCAGCAGCCCTCAGGGGCGGGATGGCTACACCTTC
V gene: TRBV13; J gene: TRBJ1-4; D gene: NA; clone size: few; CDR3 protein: CASSLQGDEKLFF; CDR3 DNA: TGTGCCAGCAGCTTACAGGGTGATGAAAAACTGTTTTTT
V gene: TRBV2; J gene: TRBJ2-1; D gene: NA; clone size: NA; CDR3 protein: CASYTSPRGPGYNEQFF; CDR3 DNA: TGTGCCAGCTACACCTCACCTCGGGGTCCGGGATACAATGAGCAGTTCTTC
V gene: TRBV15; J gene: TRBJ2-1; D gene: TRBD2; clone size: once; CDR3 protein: CATKRSAGGPNEQFF; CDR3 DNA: TGTGCCACGAAGAGGTCGGCGGGAGGGCCGAATGAGCAGTTCTTC
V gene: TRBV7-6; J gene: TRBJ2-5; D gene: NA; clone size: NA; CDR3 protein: CASSLSLAAQETQYF; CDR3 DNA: TGTGCCAGCAGCTTAAGCTTGGCGGCCCAAGAGACCCAGTACTTC
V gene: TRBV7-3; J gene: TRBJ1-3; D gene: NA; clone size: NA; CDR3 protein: CASSLSGGYGNTIYF; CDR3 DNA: TGTGCCAGCAGCTTATCGGGAGGATATGGAAACACCATATATTTT
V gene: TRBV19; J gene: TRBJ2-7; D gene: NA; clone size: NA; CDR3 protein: CASAPNTADEQYF; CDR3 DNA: TGTGCCAGTGCCCCAAACACAGCGGATGAGCAGTACTTC